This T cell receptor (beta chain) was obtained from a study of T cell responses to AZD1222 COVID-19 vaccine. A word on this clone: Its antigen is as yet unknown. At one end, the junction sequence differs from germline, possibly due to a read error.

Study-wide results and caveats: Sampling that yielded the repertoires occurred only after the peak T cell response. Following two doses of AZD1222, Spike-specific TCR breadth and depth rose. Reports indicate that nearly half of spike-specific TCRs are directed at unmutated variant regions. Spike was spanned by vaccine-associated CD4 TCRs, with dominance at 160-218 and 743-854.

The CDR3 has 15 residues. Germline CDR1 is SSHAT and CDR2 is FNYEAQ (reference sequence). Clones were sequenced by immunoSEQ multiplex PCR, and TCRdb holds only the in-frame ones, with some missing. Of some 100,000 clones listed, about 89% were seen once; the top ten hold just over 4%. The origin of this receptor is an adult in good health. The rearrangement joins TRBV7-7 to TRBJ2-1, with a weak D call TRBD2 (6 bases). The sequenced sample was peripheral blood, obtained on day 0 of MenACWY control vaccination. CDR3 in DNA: TGTGCTAGCAGCTTGGCCGGGAGTAGGGGCGATGAGCAGTTCTTC. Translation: CASSLAGSRGDEQFF.